The 17 T cell receptor beta chains below come from one sample, sequenced in a study of cytomegalovirus exposure and HLA in healthy donors. Primers for the PCR totalled 60 Vbeta and 13 Jbeta. Sequencing used immunoSEQ multiplex PCR; TCRdb keeps in-frame clones, though not all of them. The repertoire has some 110,000 clones, about 81% of them found once; the top ten carry roughly 0.99%. The sequenced sample consisted of PBMCs. The receptors originated from a woman in her 30s in good health and CMV-seronegative.

The gene calls are TRBV5-4 and TRBJ1-1, with TRBD1 matching 8 bases. The CDR3 has 16 residues. V trimming: 3 bases; J trimming: 7 bases; junction bases outside the gene matches: 14. From germline, CDR1 is SGHNT and CDR2 YYREEE (reference sequence). In DNA form, the CDR3 reads TGTGCCAGCAGCTCATTTTTCGGGACAGGAGGATTTGAAGCTTTCTTT. Protein: CASSSFFGTGGFEAFF.

The J gene is TRBJ1-5, the V gene TRBV2, with 8 positions matching TRBD1. V lost 7 bases and J lost 0; bases outside the gene matches: 8. Germline CDR1 is SNHLY and CDR2 is FYNNEI. The CDR3 is made up of 16 amino acids. The CDR3: CASTQRTGTSNQPQHF. CDR3 coding DNA: TGTGCCAGCACCCAGAGGACAGGGACTAGCAATCAGCCCCAGCATTTT.

V is TRBV11-2 and J is TRBJ1-3; a possible D gene is TRBD1 (6 bases). Trimming removed 4 bases from V and 0 bases from J, with 16 bases in between. The germline V gene encodes CDR1 SGHAT and CDR2 FQNNGV. The length of the CDR3 is 17 residues. The CDR3 reads CASSSIRGPLSGNTIYF. CDR3 DNA sequence: TGTGCCAGCAGCTCTATCAGGGGCCCCCTCTCTGGAAACACCATATATTTT.

The chain has TRBV30 and TRBJ2-7; 8 bases map to TRBD1. From germline, CDR1 is GTSNPN and CDR2 SVGIG (reference sequence). This CDR3 comprises 14 residues. V gave up 3 bases and J gave up 0 bases; unmatched junction bases: 4. In nucleotides, the CDR3 is TGTGCCTGGAGAGGGACAGGTAGCTCCTACGAGCAGTACTTC. Residues: CAWRGTGSSYEQYF. Full variable domain (rest looked up from reference TRBV30 and TRBJ2-7): SQTIHQWPATLVQPVGSPLSLECTVEGTSNPNLYWYRQAAGRGLQLLFYSVGIGQISSEVPQNLSASRPQDRQFILSSKKLLLSDSGFYLCAWRGTGSSYEQYFGPGTRLTVT.

The CDR3 region has the DNA TGTGCCTGGAGTCTTCCCCCGGGTACCGTTGAAGCTTTCTTT. It encodes CAWSLPPGTVEAFF. The chain couples TRBV30 to TRBJ1-1, with unresolved D. Germline CDR1 GTSNPN, CDR2 SVGIG (reference sequence). This CDR3 comprises 14 residues. Trimming removed 2 bases at V and 7 bases at J, with 17 bases between.

CDR3 in amino acids: CASSPGDRASYNEQFF. The CDR3 DNA follows: TGCGCCAGCAGTCCTGGGGACAGGGCTTCCTACAATGAGCAGTTCTTC. The rearrangement uses TRBV5-1 and TRBJ2-1; 9 positions agree with TRBD1. Germline V gene lookup returns CDR1 SGHRS and CDR2 YFSETQ. The CDR3 loop spans 16 amino acids. V gave up 5 bases and J gave up 1 base; unmatched junction bases: 7.

V gene TRBV19 combines with J gene TRBJ1-5; D gene uncertain. Between the trimmed V and J ends, which lost 6 bases and 6 bases, there was a span of 12 bases. CDR1 and CDR2 from the germline V gene are LNHDA and SQIVND (reference sequence). This CDR3 spans 13 amino acids. The DNA for the CDR3 is TGTGCCAGTAGCTCGCAGAGAGGTCAGCCCCAGCATTTT. Translation: CASSSQRGQPQHF.

The CDR3: CASSVGPGTEAFF. CDR3 DNA sequence: TGTGCCAGCAGCGTAGGTCCGGGCACTGAAGCTTTCTTT. The rearrangement uses TRBV9 and TRBJ1-1; unclear D gene. V was clipped by 0 bases and J by 4 bases, with 7 bases between them. This CDR3 is 13 amino acids long. The germline V gene has CDR1 SGDLS and CDR2 YYNGEE.

This sequence joins TRBV7-9 and TRBJ2-2; D is undetermined. The V gene lost 1 base and the J gene lost 1 base, with 7 bases spanning the gap. Germline V gives CDR1 SEHNR, CDR2 FQNEAQ (reference sequence). This CDR3 comprises 15 residues. CDR3 sequence reads: CASSLEWQNTGELFF. DNA of the CDR3: TGTGCCAGCAGCTTAGAATGGCAGAACACCGGGGAGCTGTTTTTT.

The chain joins TRBV6-1 to TRBJ1-1; D gene ambiguous. The CDR3 is made up of 15 amino acids. Looked up from germline, CDR1 is MNHNS and CDR2 is SASEGT. V lost 7 bases to trimming and J lost 0 bases, with 15 bases between them. The CDR3 sequence: CASIPQALVNTEAFF. Here the CDR3 DNA reads TGTGCCAGCATACCCCAGGCATTAGTGAACACTGAAGCTTTCTTT.

V and J are TRBV29-1 and TRBJ2-3; 9 bases are a match to TRBD2. CDR1 SQVTM and CDR2 ANQGSEA come from the germline V gene. The V gene end was trimmed by 5 bases and the J gene end by 4 bases; junction bases not matched to a gene: 10. The CDR3 contains 15 residues. CDR3 loop: CSVSPSGRTPDTQYF. The CDR3 DNA sequence: TGCAGCGTTTCCCCGAGCGGGAGGACCCCAGATACGCAGTATTTT.

This clone was detected only once. The chain is built from TRBV10-3 and TRBJ1-4; perhaps TRBD1 as D (5 bases). Between the trimmed V and J ends, which lost 3 bases and 1 base, there was a span of 15 bases. The CDR3 consists of 17 residues. Germline CDR1 ENHRY, CDR2 SYGVKD. This CDR3 is CAISDRVIFGTNEKLFF. The CDR3 DNA sequence: TGTGCCATCAGTGACAGGGTGATCTTTGGAACTAATGAAAAACTGTTTTTT.

The chain couples TRBV14 to TRBJ2-5; TRBD2 matches at 12 bases. The CDR3 is 16 amino acids. Trimming cost V 1 base and J 4 bases; bases outside gene matches: 4. Germline loops: CDR1 SGHDN, CDR2 FVKESK. The CDR3 is CASSQGLAGEAETQYF. The DNA for the CDR3 is TGTGCCAGCAGCCAAGGACTAGCGGGAGAGGCAGAGACCCAGTACTTC.

The rearrangement links TRBV5-6 to TRBJ2-1, with 8 nucleotides matching TRBD1. Per the germline V gene, CDR1 is SGHDT and CDR2 is YYEEEE. This CDR3 spans 15 amino acids. V dropped 0 bases and J dropped 2; count of bases not matched to a gene: 1. CDR3 residues: CASSLGQGPYNEQFF. CDR3 sequence (DNA): TGTGCCAGCAGCTTGGGACAGGGGCCCTACAATGAGCAGTTCTTC.

This chain links TRBV6-5 with TRBJ2-7; D uncertain. The CDR3 totals 11 residues. The V end lost 5 bases, the J end lost 10 bases, and 12 bases lay between the germline ends. CDR1 and CDR2 from the germline V gene are MNHEY and SVGAGI. CDR3 bases: TGTGCCAGCAGTACCGATGCGAATCAGTACTTC. This sequence encodes CASSTDANQYF.

The chain has TRBV7-9 and TRBJ2-6; D unclear. Germline CDR1 and CDR2: SEHNR and FQNEAQ (reference sequence). CDR3 length: 15 residues. Deletions cut 4 bases from V and 9 bases from J, with 16 bases between. CDR3 in DNA: TGTGCCAGCAGCTCCCCAATCGACACCTTCAACGTCCTGACTTTC. Translation gives CASSSPIDTFNVLTF.

This chain links TRBV5-1 with TRBJ1-6; unclear D gene. Germline CDR1 SGHRS, CDR2 YFSETQ. Between the trimmed V and J ends, which lost 0 bases and 13 bases, there was a span of 11 bases. CDR3 length: 13 amino acids. CDR3: CASSLDGEWPLHF. CDR3 in DNA: TGCGCCAGCAGCTTGGATGGAGAGTGGCCCCTCCACTTT.